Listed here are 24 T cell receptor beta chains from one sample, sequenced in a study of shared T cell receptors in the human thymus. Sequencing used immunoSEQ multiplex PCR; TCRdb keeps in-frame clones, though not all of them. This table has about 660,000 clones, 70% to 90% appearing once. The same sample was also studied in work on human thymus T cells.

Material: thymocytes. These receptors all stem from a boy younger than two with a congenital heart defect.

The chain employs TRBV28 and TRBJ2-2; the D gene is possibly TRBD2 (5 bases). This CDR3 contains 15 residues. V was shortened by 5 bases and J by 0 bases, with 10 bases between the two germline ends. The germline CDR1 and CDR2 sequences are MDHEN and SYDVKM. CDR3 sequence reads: CASSPGLSNTGELFF. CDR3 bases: TGTGCCAGCAGTCCCGGACTCTCGAACACCGGGGAGCTGTTTTTT.

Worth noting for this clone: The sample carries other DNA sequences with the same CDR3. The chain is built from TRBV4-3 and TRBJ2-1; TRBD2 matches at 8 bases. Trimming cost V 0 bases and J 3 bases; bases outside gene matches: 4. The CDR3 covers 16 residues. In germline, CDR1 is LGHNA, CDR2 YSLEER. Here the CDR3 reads CASSQDPLAGYNEQFF. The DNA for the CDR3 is TGCGCCAGCAGCCAAGATCCTCTAGCGGGCTACAATGAGCAGTTCTTC.

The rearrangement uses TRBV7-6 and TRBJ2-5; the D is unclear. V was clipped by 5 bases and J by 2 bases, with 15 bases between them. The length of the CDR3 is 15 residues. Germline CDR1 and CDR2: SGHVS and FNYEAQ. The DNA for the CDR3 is TGTGCCAGCAGCCCTCTAACAGACCCACAAGAGACCCAGTACTTC. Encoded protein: CASSPLTDPQETQYF.

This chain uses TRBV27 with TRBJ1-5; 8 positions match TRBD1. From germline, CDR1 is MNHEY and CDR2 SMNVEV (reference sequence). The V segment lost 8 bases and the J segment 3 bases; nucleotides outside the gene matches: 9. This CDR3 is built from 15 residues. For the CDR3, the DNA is TGTGCCAGCCGCGTCGGGACAGGACTCAATCAGCCCCAGCATTTT. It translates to CASRVGTGLNQPQHF.

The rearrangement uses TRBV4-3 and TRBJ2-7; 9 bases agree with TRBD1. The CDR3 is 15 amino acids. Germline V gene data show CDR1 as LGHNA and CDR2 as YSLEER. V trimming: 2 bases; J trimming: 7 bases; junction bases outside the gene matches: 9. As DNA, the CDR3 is TGCGCCAGCAGCCAACTCCGGGACAGGGCTGGGGAGCAGTACTTC. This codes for CASSQLRDRAGEQYF.

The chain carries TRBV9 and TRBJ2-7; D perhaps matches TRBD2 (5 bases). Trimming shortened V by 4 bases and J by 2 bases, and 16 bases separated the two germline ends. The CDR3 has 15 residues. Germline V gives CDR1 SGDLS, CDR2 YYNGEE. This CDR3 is CASSTGSSGTYEQYF. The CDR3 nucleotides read TGTGCCAGCAGCACCGGAAGCTCCGGGACCTACGAGCAGTACTTC.

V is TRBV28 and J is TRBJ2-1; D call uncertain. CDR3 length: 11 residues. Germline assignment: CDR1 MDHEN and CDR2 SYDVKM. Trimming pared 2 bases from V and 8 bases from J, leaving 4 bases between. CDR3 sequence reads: CASSLLDEQFF. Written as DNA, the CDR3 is TGTGCCAGCAGTTTACTAGATGAGCAGTTCTTC.

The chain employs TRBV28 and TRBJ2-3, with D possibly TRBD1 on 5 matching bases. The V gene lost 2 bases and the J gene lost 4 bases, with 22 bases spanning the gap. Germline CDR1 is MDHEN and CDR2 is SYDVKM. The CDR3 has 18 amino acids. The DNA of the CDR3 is TGTGCCAGCAGTTTAAAGGGGTCGAGCGAAATATGGCCAGATACGCAGTATTTT. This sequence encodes CASSLKGSSEIWPDTQYF.

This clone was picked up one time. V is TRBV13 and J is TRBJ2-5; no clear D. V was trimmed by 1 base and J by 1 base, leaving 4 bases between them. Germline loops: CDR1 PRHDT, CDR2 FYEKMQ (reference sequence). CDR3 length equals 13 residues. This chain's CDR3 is CASSLVSQETQYF. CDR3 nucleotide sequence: TGTGCCAGCAGCTTAGTGAGCCAAGAGACCCAGTACTTC.

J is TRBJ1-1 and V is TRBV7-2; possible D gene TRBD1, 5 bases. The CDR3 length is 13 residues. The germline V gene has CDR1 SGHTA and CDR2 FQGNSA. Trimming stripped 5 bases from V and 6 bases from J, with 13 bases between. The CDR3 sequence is CASSPRGMPEAFF. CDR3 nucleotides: TGTGCCAGCAGCCCTAGGGGTATGCCTGAAGCTTTCTTT.

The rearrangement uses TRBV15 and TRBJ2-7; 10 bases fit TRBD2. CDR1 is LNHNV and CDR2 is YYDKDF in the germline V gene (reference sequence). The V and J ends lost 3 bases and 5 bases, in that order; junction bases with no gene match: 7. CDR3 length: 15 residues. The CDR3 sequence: CATSSYLAGEHEQYF. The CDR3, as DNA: TGTGCCACCAGCAGCTACCTAGCGGGAGAACACGAGCAGTACTTC.

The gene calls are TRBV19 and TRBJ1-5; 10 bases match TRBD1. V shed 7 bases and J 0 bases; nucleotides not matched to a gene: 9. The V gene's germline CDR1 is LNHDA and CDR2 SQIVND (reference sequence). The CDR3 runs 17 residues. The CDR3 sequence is CASTPGQGIYSNQPQHF. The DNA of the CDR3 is TGTGCCAGTACTCCGGGACAGGGGATTTATAGCAATCAGCCCCAGCATTTT.

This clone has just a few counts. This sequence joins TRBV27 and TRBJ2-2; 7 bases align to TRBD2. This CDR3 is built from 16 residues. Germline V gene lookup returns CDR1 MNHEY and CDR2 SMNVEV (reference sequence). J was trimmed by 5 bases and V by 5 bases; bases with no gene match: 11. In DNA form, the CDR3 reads TGTGCCAGCAGTCTGCCTAGCGGCTTAGGGACCGGGGAGCTGTTTTTT. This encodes CASSLPSGLGTGELFF.

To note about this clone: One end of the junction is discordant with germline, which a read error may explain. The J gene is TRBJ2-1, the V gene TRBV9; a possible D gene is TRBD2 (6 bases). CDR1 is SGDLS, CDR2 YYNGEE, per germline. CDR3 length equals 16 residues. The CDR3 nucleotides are TGTGCCAGCAGCGCCCAGACTAGAATCTCCAACAATGAGCAGTTCTTC. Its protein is CASSAQTRISNNEQFF.

CDR3 protein: CASSQVASGRATYNEQFF. The CDR3 region has the DNA TGTGCCAGCAGCCAAGTTGCTAGCGGGAGGGCCACCTACAATGAGCAGTTCTTC. This chain connects TRBV4-2 to TRBJ2-1; 12 bases are a match to TRBD2. With V trimmed by 1 base and J by 2 bases, 6 bases remained unmatched. This CDR3 region has 18 residues. Germline CDR1 LGHNA, CDR2 YNFKEQ.

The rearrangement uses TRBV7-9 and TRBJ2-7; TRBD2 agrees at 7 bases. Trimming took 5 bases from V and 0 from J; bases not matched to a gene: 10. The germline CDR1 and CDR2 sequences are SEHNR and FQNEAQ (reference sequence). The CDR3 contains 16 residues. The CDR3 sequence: CASSPDQGGSSYEQYF. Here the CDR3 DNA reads TGTGCCAGCAGCCCGGACCAGGGCGGGAGCTCCTACGAGCAGTACTTC.

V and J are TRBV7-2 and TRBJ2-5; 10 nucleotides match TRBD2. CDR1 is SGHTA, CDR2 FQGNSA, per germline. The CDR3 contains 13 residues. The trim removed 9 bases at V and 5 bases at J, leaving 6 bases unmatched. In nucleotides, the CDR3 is TGTGCCAGAGCTAGCGGGGGAGGGGAGACCCAGTACTTC. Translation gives CARASGGGETQYF.

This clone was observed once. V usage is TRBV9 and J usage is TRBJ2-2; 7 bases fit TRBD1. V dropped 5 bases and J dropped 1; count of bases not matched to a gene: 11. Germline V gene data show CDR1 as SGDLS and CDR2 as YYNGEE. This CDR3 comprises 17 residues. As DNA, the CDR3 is TGTGCCAGCAGGCCCAACCCCGACAGGGTGAACACCGGGGAGCTGTTTTTT. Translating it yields CASRPNPDRVNTGELFF.

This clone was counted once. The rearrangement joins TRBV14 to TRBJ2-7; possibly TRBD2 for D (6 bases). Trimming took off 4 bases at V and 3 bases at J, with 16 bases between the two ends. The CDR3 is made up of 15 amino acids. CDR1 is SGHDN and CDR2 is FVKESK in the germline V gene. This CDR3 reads CASSLNWEEYYEQYF. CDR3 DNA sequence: TGTGCCAGCAGCCTCAACTGGGAGGAATACTACGAGCAGTACTTC.

The chain's CDR3 is CASSPFPGTYEQYF. As DNA, the CDR3 is TGTGCCAGCAGTCCCTTCCCCGGGACCTACGAGCAGTACTTC. The V call is TRBV6-5, the J call TRBJ2-7; possible D gene TRBD2, 5 bases. Trimming took 5 bases from V and 2 from J, leaving 13 bases between them. This CDR3 is built from 14 residues. Germline V gives CDR1 MNHEY, CDR2 SVGAGI.

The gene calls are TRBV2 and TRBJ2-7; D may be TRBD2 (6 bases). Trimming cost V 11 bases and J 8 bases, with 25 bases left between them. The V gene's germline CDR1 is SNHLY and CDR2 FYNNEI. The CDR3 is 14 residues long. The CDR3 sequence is CAGSGVGGSRQQYF. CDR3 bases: TGTGCCGGGTCGGGAGTCGGCGGGTCGAGGCAGCAGTACTTC.

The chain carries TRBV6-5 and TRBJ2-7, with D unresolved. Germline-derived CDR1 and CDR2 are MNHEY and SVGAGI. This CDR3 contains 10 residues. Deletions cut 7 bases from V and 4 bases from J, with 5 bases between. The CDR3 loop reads CASMRYEQYF. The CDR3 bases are TGTGCCAGCATGCGGTACGAGCAGTACTTC.

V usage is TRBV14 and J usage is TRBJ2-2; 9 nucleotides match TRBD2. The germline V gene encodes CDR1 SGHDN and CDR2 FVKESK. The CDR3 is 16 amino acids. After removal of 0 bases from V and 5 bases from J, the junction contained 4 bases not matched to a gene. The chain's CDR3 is CASSQEGREGTGELFF. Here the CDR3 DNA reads TGTGCCAGCAGCCAAGAAGGGCGGGAGGGGACCGGGGAGCTGTTTTTT.

In DNA form, the CDR3 reads TGTGCCAGCGGTATAGCGGGAGGAGACCTCTACAATGAGCAGTTCTTC. This translates into CASGIAGGDLYNEQFF. The chain couples TRBV28 to TRBJ2-1, with 10 bases lining up with TRBD2. There are 16 residues in the CDR3. Trimming took 8 bases from V and 3 from J; bases not matched to a gene: 10. Germline V gene lookup returns CDR1 MDHEN and CDR2 SYDVKM.